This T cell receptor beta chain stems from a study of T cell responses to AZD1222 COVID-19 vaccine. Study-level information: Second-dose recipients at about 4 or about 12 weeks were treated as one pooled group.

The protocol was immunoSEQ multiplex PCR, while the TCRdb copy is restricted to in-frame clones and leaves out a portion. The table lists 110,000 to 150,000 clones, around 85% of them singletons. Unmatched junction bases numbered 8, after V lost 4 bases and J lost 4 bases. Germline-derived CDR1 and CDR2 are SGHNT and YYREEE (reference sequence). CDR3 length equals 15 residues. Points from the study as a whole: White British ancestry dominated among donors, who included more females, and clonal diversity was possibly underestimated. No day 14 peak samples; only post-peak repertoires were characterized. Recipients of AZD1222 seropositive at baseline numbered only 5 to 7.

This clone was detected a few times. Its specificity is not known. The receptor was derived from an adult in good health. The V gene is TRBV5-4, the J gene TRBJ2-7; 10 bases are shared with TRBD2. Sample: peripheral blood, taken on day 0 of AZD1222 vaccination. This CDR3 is CASSTPGTSDYEQYF. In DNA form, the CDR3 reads TGTGCCAGCAGCACACCCGGGACTAGCGATTACGAGCAGTACTTC.